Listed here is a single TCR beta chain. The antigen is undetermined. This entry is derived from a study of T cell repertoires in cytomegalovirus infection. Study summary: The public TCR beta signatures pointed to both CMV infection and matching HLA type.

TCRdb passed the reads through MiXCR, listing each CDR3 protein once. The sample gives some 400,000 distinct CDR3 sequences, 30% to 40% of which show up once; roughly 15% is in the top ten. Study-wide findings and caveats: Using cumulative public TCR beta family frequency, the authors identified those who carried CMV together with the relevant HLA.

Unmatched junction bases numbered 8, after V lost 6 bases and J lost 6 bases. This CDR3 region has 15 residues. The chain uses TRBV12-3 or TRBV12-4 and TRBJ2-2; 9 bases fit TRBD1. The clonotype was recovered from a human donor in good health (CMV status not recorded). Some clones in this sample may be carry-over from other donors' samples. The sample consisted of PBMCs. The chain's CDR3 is CASSFGQGSPGELFF. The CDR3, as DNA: TGTGCCAGCAGCTTTGGACAGGGGTCCCCCGGGGAGCTGTTTTTT.